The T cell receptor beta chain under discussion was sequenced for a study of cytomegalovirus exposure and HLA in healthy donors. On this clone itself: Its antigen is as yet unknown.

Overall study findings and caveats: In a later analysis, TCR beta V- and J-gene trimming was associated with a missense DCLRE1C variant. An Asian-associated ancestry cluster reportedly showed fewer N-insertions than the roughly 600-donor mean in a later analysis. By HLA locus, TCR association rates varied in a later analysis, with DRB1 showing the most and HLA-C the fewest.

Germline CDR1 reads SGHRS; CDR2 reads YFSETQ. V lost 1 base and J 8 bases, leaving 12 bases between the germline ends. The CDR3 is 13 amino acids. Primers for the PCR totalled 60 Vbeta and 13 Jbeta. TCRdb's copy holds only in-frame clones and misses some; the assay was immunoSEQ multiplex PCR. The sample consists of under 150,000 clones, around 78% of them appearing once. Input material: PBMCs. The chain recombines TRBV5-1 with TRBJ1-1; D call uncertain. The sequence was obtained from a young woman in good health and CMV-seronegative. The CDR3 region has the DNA TGCGCCAGCAGCTTGTTACCGCGAGCGGAAGCTTTCTTT. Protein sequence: CASSLLPRAEAFF. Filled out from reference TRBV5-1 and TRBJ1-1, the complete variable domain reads KAGVTQTPRYLIKTRGQQVTLSCSPISGHRSVSWYQQTPGQGLQFLFEYFSETQRNKGNFPGRFSGRQFSNSRSEMNVSTLELGDSALYLCASSLLPRAEAFFGQGTRLTVV.